The 17 T cell receptor beta chains given below trace back to one sample, sequenced in a study of blood T cell repertoires in COVID-19. Libraries were prepared by immunoSEQ multiplex PCR; TCRdb keeps only in-frame clonotypes and omits some of them. The sample lists some 150,000 clones; 84% were seen once. Material for sequencing was peripheral blood. All receptors come from a man aged 40-50 years who had recovered from COVID-19.

The rearrangement uses TRBV6-4 and TRBJ1-2, with 8 bases fitting TRBD1. Per germline, CDR1 MRHNA and CDR2 SNTAGT. The CDR3 has 14 residues. J lost 7 bases, V lost 6 bases, and 10 bases had no gene match. This CDR3 is CASRPPGQVGGYTF. The CDR3 DNA reads TGTGCCAGCAGGCCACCGGGACAGGTCGGTGGCTACACCTTC.

The chain recombines TRBV9 with TRBJ1-5; 7 bases are shared with TRBD1. This CDR3 comprises 15 residues. V was clipped by 0 bases and J by 5 bases; unmatched bases: 5. Germline CDR1 reads SGDLS; CDR2 reads YYNGEE. The CDR3 is CASSVGWQGDQPQHF. For the CDR3, the DNA is TGTGCCAGCAGCGTAGGGTGGCAGGGGGATCAGCCCCAGCATTTT.

The chain couples TRBV2 to TRBJ1-1; D unclear. From germline, CDR1 is SNHLY and CDR2 FYNNEI. This CDR3 comprises 16 residues. V lost 8 bases and J 1 base, leaving 20 bases between the germline ends. This chain's CDR3 is CASQARHTLQNTEAFF. The CDR3 coding sequence is TGTGCCAGCCAAGCCAGACATACACTCCAGAACACTGAAGCTTTCTTT.

The rearrangement joins TRBV5-4 to TRBJ2-5; D might be TRBD1 (6 bases). This CDR3 is 16 amino acids long. CDR1 and CDR2 from the germline V gene are SGHNT and YYREEE (reference sequence). V lost 4 bases, J lost 1 base, and 17 bases lay in between. The CDR3, as DNA: TGTGCCAGCAGCGCCTTATACCGGGACACCCAAGAGACCCAGTACTTC. As protein: CASSALYRDTQETQYF.

In nucleotides, the CDR3 is TGTGCCAGCAGCTTAGCGCGGGGACTACAATCGGGCAATGAGCAGTTCTTC. Its translation: CASSLARGLQSGNEQFF. V is TRBV7-2 and J is TRBJ2-1; 7 bases map to TRBD2. Trimming cost V 0 bases and J 6 bases; bases outside gene matches: 11. The CDR3 has 17 residues. CDR1 and CDR2 from the germline V gene are SGHTA and FQGNSA.

This sequence joins TRBV18 and TRBJ2-5; no clear D gene. CDR3 length equals 13 residues. Per the germline V gene, CDR1 is KGHSH and CDR2 is LQKENI. Trimming removed 2 bases at V and 5 bases at J, with 9 bases between. This CDR3 reads CASSPGDGETQYF. Written as DNA, the CDR3 is TGTGCCAGCTCACCAGGAGACGGGGAGACCCAGTACTTC.

The genes are TRBV9 and TRBJ1-2; the D is unclear. CDR3 length: 14 residues. Per the germline V gene, CDR1 is SGDLS and CDR2 is YYNGEE. Trimming took 0 bases from V and 0 from J, leaving 6 bases between them. The CDR3 nucleotides read TGTGCCAGCAGCGTAGATGGCACTAACTATGGCTACACCTTC. It is translated as CASSVDGTNYGYTF.

The V call is TRBV28, the J call TRBJ2-7; 10 bases match TRBD2. The germline CDR1 and CDR2 sequences are MDHEN and SYDVKM. V was pared by 7 bases and J by 3 bases, with 18 bases of the junction left unmatched. CDR3 length equals 18 residues. CDR3 residues: CASIPGQLAGKAFYEQYF. The CDR3 region has the DNA TGTGCCAGCATCCCCGGCCAACTAGCGGGAAAGGCCTTCTACGAGCAGTACTTC. Using reference TRBV28 and TRBJ2-7 for the parts outside the CDR3, the full variable domain is DVKVTQSSRYLVKRTGEKVFLECVQDMDHENMFWYRQDPGLGLRLIYFSYDVKMKEKGDIPEGYSVSREKKERFSLILESASTNQTSMYLCASIPGQLAGKAFYEQYFGPGTRLTVT.

This clone was observed a single time. The chain links TRBV28 to TRBJ2-1, with a weak D call TRBD2 (6 bases). Germline CDR1 and CDR2: MDHEN and SYDVKM. The V gene lost 5 bases and the J gene lost 4 bases, with 18 bases spanning the gap. This CDR3 is built from 16 residues. In DNA form, the CDR3 reads TGTGCCAGCAGTCCTCACTCTAGCGTAAGTTACAATGAGCAGTTCTTC. The encoded protein is CASSPHSSVSYNEQFF. Together with reference TRBV28 and TRBJ2-1, the CDR3 gives the full variable domain: DVKVTQSSRYLVKRTGEKVFLECVQDMDHENMFWYRQDPGLGLRLIYFSYDVKMKEKGDIPEGYSVSREKKERFSLILESASTNQTSMYLCASSPHSSVSYNEQFFGPGTRLTVL.

V is TRBV6-5 and J is TRBJ2-5; TRBD2 matches 7 bases. This CDR3 region has 15 residues. V shed 6 bases and J 7 bases; nucleotides not matched to a gene: 14. Germline CDR1 and CDR2: MNHEY and SVGAGI. The CDR3 spells CASRPERGPGGTQYF. In nucleotides, the CDR3 is TGTGCCAGCAGACCCGAGCGGGGCCCCGGGGGGACCCAGTACTTC.

This clone was found once. The V and J genes are TRBV7-2 and TRBJ1-1, with 7 bases fitting TRBD1. The V segment lost 5 bases and the J segment 3 bases; nucleotides outside the gene matches: 6. Per germline, CDR1 SGHTA and CDR2 FQGNSA. The CDR3 length is 14 residues. CDR3 DNA: TGTGCCAGCAGCCCCGACAGGGAGTACACTGAAGCTTTCTTT. It encodes CASSPDREYTEAFF.

This chain connects TRBV28 to TRBJ2-7; D might be TRBD2 (7 bases). From germline, CDR1 is MDHEN and CDR2 SYDVKM. This CDR3 is 14 amino acids long. The ends were cut back, 3 bases at V and 6 bases at J, with 15 bases in the middle. CDR3 in amino acids: CASSFGGRGGEQYF. DNA of the CDR3: TGTGCCAGCAGTTTCGGCGGGAGAGGGGGCGAGCAGTACTTC.

This clone was seen a few times. V and J are TRBV9 and TRBJ2-1; D is perhaps TRBD2 (6 bases). Germline lookup yields CDR1 SGDLS and CDR2 YYNGEE. CDR3 size: 15 residues. V lost 4 bases and J 3 bases, leaving 14 bases between the germline ends. CDR3 in DNA: TGTGCCAGCAGCTCCCGGGACTGGGTCTACAATGAGCAGTTCTTC. Translating gives CASSSRDWVYNEQFF.

This clone was seen a single time. The CDR3 reads CASSSGTGGSNEQFF. Written as DNA, the CDR3 is TGTGCCAGCAGCTCGGGGACAGGGGGCTCCAATGAGCAGTTCTTC. V usage is TRBV7-9 and J usage is TRBJ2-1; 12 bases are shared with TRBD1. J gave up 6 bases and V 4 bases, and 4 bases lay outside the gene matches. This CDR3 spans 15 amino acids. Looked up from germline, CDR1 is SEHNR and CDR2 is FQNEAQ (reference sequence).

The chain joins TRBV27 to TRBJ2-3, with D possibly being TRBD1 (5 bases). Germline CDR1 and CDR2: MNHEY and SMNVEV (reference sequence). V was clipped by 2 bases and J by 14 bases, with 17 bases between them. CDR3 length: 13 amino acids. The CDR3 nucleotides read TGTGCCAGCAGTTTAAATCCAGGGCAGGGTGTGTATTTT. Translated, it gives CASSLNPGQGVYF.

The chain employs TRBV4-3 and TRBJ1-3; D ambiguous. V was trimmed by 0 bases and J by 0 bases, leaving 12 bases between them. The CDR3 is made up of 17 amino acids. Germline lookup yields CDR1 LGHNA and CDR2 YSLEER. The CDR3 coding sequence is TGCGCCAGCAGCCAAGACCCCGGAGGTCGCTCTGGAAACACCATATATTTT. Translated: CASSQDPGGRSGNTIYF.

The CDR3 sequence is CASSETLAGHEQYF. The CDR3 nucleotides are TGTGCCAGCAGCGAGACGTTAGCGGGGCACGAGCAGTACTTC. The genes are TRBV4-2 and TRBJ2-7; 8 bases agree with TRBD2. The V and J ends lost 5 bases and 5 bases, in that order; junction bases with no gene match: 8. Germline CDR1 reads LGHNA; CDR2 reads YNFKEQ. The length of the CDR3 is 14 residues.